One and the same sample provided the 8 T cell receptor beta chains below, sequenced in a study of Graves' ophthalmopathy and Graves' hyperthyroidism. CDR3 regions of TCR beta were amplified from RNA transcripts. Second-round multiplex PCR came after a first-round RT-PCR that employed HTBI primers. TCRdb redid the calling of the multiplex PCR reads with MiXCR, one entry per CDR3 protein. The data hold hundreds of thousands of distinct CDR3 sequences, with 20% to 25% observed a single time. The sequenced sample was peripheral blood. The receptors here all came from a woman between 18 and 29 years old with stable Graves' hyperthyroidism. Some clones in this sample may be carry-over from other donors' samples.

V gene TRBV6-5 combines with J gene TRBJ2-5, with TRBD1 identical over 7 bases. The V segment lost 2 bases and the J segment 5 bases; nucleotides outside the gene matches: 11. Germline V gives CDR1 MNHEY, CDR2 SVGAGI. The CDR3 spans 16 residues. This CDR3 is CASSYRMGMGQETQYF. For the CDR3, the DNA is TGTGCCAGCAGTTACCGGATGGGTATGGGACAGGAGACCCAGTACTTC.

This clonotype was counted at least ten times. CDR3 sequence: CASSLEAGYGYTF. The CDR3 DNA reads TGTGCCAGCAGTTTAGAGGCAGGGTATGGCTACACCTTC. This chain joins TRBV12-3 or TRBV12-4 and TRBJ1-2, with D tentatively TRBD1 (5 bases). V was pared by 1 base and J by 5 bases, with 8 bases between. The CDR3 length is 13 residues.

The sample holds a few counts of this clonotype. The chain carries TRBV12-3 or TRBV12-4 and TRBJ2-5; 8 bases agree with TRBD1. J gave up 5 bases and V 0 bases, and 5 bases lay outside the gene matches. The CDR3 runs 15 residues. As DNA, the CDR3 is TGTGCCAGCAGTTTAGCGTGGACAGGGCGGGAGACCCAGTACTTC. This encodes CASSLAWTGRETQYF.

There are many counts of this clonotype. This chain links TRBV20-1 with TRBJ2-7; maybe TRBD1 (7 bases). CDR1 DFQATT and CDR2 SNEGSKA come from the germline V gene (reference sequence). CDR3 length equals 14 residues. V was trimmed by 6 bases and J by 5 bases, leaving 20 bases between them. The CDR3 loop is CSAPTGAWGDEQYF. The CDR3 DNA reads as TGCAGTGCCCCTACAGGGGCGTGGGGGGACGAGCAGTACTTC.

The chain is built from TRBV12-3 or TRBV12-4 and TRBJ2-7, with D unclear. This CDR3 contains 10 residues. The V and J ends lost 6 bases and 6 bases respectively, with 6 bases between them. In nucleotides, the CDR3 is TGTGCCAGCAGGGGAATCGAGCAGTACTTC. This encodes CASRGIEQYF.

The chain is built from TRBV28 and TRBJ2-5, with D uncertain. CDR3 length equals 15 residues. Germline V gives CDR1 MDHEN, CDR2 SYDVKM. V shed 3 bases and J shed 2 bases, with 13 bases lying between them. The CDR3 loop reads CASSFNGRSQETQYF. DNA of the CDR3: TGTGCCAGCAGTTTTAATGGCCGTTCTCAAGAGACCCAGTACTTC.

This clonotype showed up many times. The chain has TRBV20-1 and TRBJ1-5; D not certain. The V end lost 6 bases, the J end lost 4 bases, and 16 bases lay between the germline ends. Looked up from germline, CDR1 is DFQATT and CDR2 is SNEGSKA (reference sequence). The CDR3 extends over 14 amino acids. In DNA form, the CDR3 reads TGCAGTGCCGTTCCGAGTGCCCCTAATCAGCCCCAGCATTTT. Protein sequence: CSAVPSAPNQPQHF.

This clonotype was observed at least ten times. The V and J genes are TRBV6-1 and TRBJ1-3; maybe TRBD1 (5 bases). Trimming removed 4 bases from V and 0 bases from J, with 16 bases in between. Germline V gene lookup returns CDR1 MNHNS and CDR2 SASEGT. CDR3 length: 17 amino acids. CDR3 residues: CASSGGVGASSGNTIYF. CDR3 in DNA: TGTGCCAGCAGTGGGGGGGTAGGGGCCTCCTCTGGAAACACCATATATTTT.